This T cell receptor beta chain was profiled in a study of T cells in Graves' hyperthyroidism and ophthalmopathy (dated by TCRdb to between 2017 and 2020). Looking at the study overall: Peripheral blood samples were taken at the time of initial diagnosis, prior to any treatment. After sampling, hyperthyroidism patients received methimazole starting at 30 mg daily, and ophthalmopathy patients received high-dose intravenous methylprednisolone. TCR Vbeta CDR3 sequencing of 120 to 150 peripheral blood samples (approximately 44 ophthalmopathy, 75 to 85 hyperthyroidism and some 17 progressor patients) is reported in the paper. Prospective prediction of ophthalmopathy was tested in an independent validation cohort of 18 to 20 hyperthyroidism patients and some 17 patients who later progressed to ophthalmopathy. The approximately 97 discovery patients were randomly divided into training and test sets at a 7:3 ratio. A discovery cohort of fewer than 110 patients, roughly 45 with Graves' ophthalmopathy and approximately 57 with stable Graves' hyperthyroidism, was used to find distinguishing TCR V-J signatures. In addition, the study compared T-cell repertoires in thyroid tissue and in blood from a handful of Graves' hyperthyroidism patients. General findings and caveats noted by the study authors: In validation, the model predicted progression to ophthalmopathy a median of about 5.9 months before onset, with approximately 68% sensitivity and 72.22% specificity. A 13 V-J signature model separated ophthalmopathy from stable hyperthyroidism, with over 85% sensitivity and around 84% specificity in cross-validation and 80%/75% in testing. No statistical method was used to fix the sample size in advance, and group allocation was not hidden from the investigators. Most expanded thyroid clonotypes (frequency above 0.001) were also detected in blood, a finding suggesting that blood repertoires may reflect thyroid immune responses.

This clonotype was observed at least ten times. Its antigen specificity is not known. No base quality information exists; no much larger clone differs at one position. Moderately to severely active disease, a Clinical Activity Score of at least 3, a NOSPECS grade of at least 4, and a duration under 3 months were present in ophthalmopathy patients. Exclusion was applied to patients with uncontrolled infections, other autoimmune diseases, pregnancy or lactation. Diagnoses were established on the basis of clinical symptoms, serum thyroxine and TRAb, thyroid ultrasound, and orbital computed tomography. PBMCs were isolated from 7.5 to 10 ml of fresh peripheral blood by Ficoll-Paque density gradient centrifugation. Total RNA was extracted using Trizol reagent, and RNA quality was assessed on an Agilent 2100 Bioanalyzer. The germline V gene encodes CDR1 MDHEN and CDR2 SYDVKM. Trimming leaves V shorter by 3 bases and J shorter by 9 bases, with the junction holding 9 bases beyond the gene matches. Including cysteine and phenylalanine, the CDR3 has 14 amino acids. The read is trimmed to its CDR3 DNA, 42 bases read in frame from base 1.

The TCR beta CDR3 regions were amplified from RNA transcripts. The first round of RT-PCR for the TCR CDR3 was performed with the HTBI primer set and the Qiagen OneStep RT-PCR kit. Libraries were constructed in a second round of multiplex PCR, after which size selection and purification were carried out. Sequencing of the libraries was done on an Illumina HiSeq2000 using paired-end 100 bp reads. On the authors' methods: SOAPnuke was used to process the raw data, with reads discarded if the reads contained adapters or uncalled bases, had a mean Phred below 15, or lacked an exact constant-primer or identifier match. High-quality paired reads were merged using COPE v1.2.5, and each unique nucleotide sequence was defined as a clonotype. Clonotypes were aligned to IMGT TRBV, TRBD and TRBJ reference segments using MiTCR v1.1. The analysis was restricted to V-J combinations with a frequency above 0.0001, which together covered around 99% of the repertoires. The TCS score was defined as the ratio of F50 (clonal expansion) to E x V (chaos), calculated using BLOSUM62-based TCRdist between CDR3 peptides within each V-J. Welch's t-statistics and random forest reduced 500 to 650 V-J features to 10 to 15, which were used in a naive Bayes classifier (R e1071). TCRdb handled the public reads itself, with Q25 trimming in fastp and clone calling in MiXCR, and kept productive beta chains. CDR3 protein duplicates are merged, each entry listing the most common genes and DNA. The V and J calls and clone size come from TCRdb's table, not from the authors' own analysis. This sample gives approximately 400,000 distinct CDR3 sequences in total; roughly 15% of them show up just once. The ten biggest clones cover roughly a fifth of the sample.

What was sequenced was blood. The receptor comes from a woman in her twenties or thirties with Graves' ophthalmopathy. The chain joins TRBV28 to TRBJ2-5, with 8 bases matching TRBD2. The nucleotide sequence is given as TGTGCCAGCAGTTTTGGGGGTAGCGGGGTCCCCCAGTACTTC. The translation is CASSFGGSGVPQYF. The full variable domain, completed from the reference TRBV28 and TRBJ2-5 proteins outside the CDR3, reads DVKVTQSSRYLVKRTGEKVFLECVQDMDHENMFWYRQDPGLGLRLIYFSYDVKMKEKGDIPEGYSVSREKKERFSLILESASTNQTSMYLCASSFGGSGVPQYFGPGTRLLVL.